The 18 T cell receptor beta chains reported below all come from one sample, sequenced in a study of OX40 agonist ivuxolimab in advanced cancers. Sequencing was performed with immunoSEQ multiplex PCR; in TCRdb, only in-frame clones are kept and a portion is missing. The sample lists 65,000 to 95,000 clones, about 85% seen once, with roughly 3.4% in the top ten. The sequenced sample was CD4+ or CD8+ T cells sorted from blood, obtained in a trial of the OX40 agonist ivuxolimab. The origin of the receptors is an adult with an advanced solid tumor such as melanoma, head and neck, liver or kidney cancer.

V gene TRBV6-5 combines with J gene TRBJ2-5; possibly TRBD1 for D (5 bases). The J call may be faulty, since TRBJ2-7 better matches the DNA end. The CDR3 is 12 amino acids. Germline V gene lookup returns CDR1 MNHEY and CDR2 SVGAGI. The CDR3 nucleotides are TGTGCCAGCAAAAACGGACACAACGAGCAGTACTTC. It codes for CASKNGHNEQYF.

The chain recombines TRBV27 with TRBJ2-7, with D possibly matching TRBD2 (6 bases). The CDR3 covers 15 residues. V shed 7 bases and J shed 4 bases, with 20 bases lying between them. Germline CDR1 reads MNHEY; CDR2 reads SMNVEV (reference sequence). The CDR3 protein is CASTPSEGKGYEQYF. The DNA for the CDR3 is TGTGCCAGCACTCCCTCGGAGGGGAAGGGTTACGAGCAGTACTTC.

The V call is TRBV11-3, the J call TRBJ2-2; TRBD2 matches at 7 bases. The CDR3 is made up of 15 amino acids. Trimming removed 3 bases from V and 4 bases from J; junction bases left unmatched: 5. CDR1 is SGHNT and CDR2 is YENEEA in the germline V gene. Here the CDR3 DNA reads TGTGCCAGCAGCTTTCGGGGGAGGGGCACCGGGGAGCTGTTTTTT. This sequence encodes CASSFRGRGTGELFF.

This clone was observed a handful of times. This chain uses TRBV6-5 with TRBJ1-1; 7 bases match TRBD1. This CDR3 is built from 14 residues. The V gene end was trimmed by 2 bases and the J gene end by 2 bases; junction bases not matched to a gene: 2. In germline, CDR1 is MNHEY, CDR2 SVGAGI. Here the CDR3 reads CASSYGQVNTEAFF. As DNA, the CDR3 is TGTGCCAGCAGTTACGGACAGGTAAACACTGAAGCTTTCTTT.

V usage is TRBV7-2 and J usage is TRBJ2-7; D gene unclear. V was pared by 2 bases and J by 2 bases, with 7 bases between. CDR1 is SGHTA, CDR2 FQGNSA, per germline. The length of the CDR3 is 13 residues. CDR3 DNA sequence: TGTGCCAGCAGCTTATCTGCTACCTACGAGCAGTACTTC. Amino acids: CASSLSATYEQYF.

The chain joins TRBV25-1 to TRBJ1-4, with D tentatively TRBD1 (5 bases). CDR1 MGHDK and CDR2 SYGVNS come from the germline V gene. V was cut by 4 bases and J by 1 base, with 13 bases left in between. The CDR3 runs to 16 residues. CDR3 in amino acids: CASSGALGVTNEKLFF. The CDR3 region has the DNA TGTGCCAGCAGTGGGGCTTTGGGGGTAACTAATGAAAAACTGTTTTTT.

DNA for the CDR3: TGTGCCAGCAGCCAAGCCCTAGGGATGGCATTCTACGAGCAGTACTTC. It encodes CASSQALGMAFYEQYF. This rearrangement joins TRBV4-2 to TRBJ2-7; D not resolved. This CDR3 comprises 16 residues. Trimming removed 1 base at V and 3 bases at J, with 16 bases between. Germline CDR1 is LGHNA and CDR2 is YNFKEQ.

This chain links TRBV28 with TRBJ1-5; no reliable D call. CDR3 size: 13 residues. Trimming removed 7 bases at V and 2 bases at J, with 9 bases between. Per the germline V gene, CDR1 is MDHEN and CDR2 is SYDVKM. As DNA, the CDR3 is TGTGCCAGCACCCTCGACCGCAATCAGCCCCAGCATTTT. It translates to CASTLDRNQPQHF.

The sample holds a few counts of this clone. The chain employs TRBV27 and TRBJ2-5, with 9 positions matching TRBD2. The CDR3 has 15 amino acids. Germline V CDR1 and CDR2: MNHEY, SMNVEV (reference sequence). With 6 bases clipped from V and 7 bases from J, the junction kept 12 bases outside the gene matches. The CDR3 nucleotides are TGTGCCAGCAGCCCAGATGGGGCGGGAGGGGGGACCCAGTACTTC. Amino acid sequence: CASSPDGAGGGTQYF.

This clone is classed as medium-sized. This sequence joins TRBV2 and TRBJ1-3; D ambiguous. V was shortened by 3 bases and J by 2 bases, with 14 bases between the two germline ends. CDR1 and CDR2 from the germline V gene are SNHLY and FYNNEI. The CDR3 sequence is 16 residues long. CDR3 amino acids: CASSDSRVVAGNTIYF. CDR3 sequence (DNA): TGTGCCAGCAGTGATTCGAGGGTTGTGGCTGGAAACACCATATATTTT.

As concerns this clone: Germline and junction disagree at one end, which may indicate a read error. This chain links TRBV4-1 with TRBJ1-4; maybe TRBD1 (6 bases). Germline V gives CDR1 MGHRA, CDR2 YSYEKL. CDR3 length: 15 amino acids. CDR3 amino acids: CASSQEWLRDDRPIF. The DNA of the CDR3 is TGCGCCAGCAGCCAAGAGTGGTTAAGGGACGACAGGCCGATTTTT.

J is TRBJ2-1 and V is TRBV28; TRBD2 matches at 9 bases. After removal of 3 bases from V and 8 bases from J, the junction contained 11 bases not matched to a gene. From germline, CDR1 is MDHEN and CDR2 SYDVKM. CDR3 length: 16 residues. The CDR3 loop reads CASSFARLAGTHEQFF. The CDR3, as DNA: TGTGCCAGCAGTTTCGCTCGTCTAGCGGGAACGCATGAGCAGTTCTTC. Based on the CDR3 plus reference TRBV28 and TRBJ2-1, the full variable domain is DVKVTQSSRYLVKRTGEKVFLECVQDMDHENMFWYRQDPGLGLRLIYFSYDVKMKEKGDIPEGYSVSREKKERFSLILESASTNQTSMYLCASSFARLAGTHEQFFGPGTRLTVL.

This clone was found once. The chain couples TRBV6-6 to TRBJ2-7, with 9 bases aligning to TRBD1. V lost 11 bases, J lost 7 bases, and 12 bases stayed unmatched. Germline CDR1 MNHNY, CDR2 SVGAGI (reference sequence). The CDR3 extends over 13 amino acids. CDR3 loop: CAESPGQGGEQYF. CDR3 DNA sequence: TGTGCCGAGAGTCCGGGACAGGGCGGAGAGCAGTACTTC.

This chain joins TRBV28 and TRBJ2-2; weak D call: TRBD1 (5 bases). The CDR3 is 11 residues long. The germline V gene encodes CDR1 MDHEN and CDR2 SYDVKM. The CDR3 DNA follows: TGTGGGACATGGAACACCGGGGAGCTGTTTTTT. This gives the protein CGTWNTGELFF.

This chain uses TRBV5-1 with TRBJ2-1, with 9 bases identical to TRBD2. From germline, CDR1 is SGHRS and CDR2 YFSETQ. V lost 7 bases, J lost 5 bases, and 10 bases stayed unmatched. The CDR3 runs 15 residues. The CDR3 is CASGRTSGRNNEQFF. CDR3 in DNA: TGCGCCAGCGGGAGAACTAGCGGGCGTAACAATGAGCAGTTCTTC.

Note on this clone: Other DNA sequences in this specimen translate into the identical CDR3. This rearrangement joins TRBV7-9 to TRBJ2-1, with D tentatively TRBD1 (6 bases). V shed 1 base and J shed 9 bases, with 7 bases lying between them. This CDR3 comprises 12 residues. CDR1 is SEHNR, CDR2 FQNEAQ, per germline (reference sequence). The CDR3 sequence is CASSLGGGEQFF. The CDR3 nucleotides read TGTGCCAGCAGCTTAGGAGGGGGTGAGCAGTTCTTC. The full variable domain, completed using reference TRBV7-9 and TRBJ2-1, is DTGVSQNPRHKITKRGQNVTFRCDPISEHNRLYWYRQTLGQGPEFLTYFQNEAQLEKSRLLSDRFSAERPKGSFSTLEIQRTEQGDSAMYLCASSLGGGEQFFGPGTRLTVL.

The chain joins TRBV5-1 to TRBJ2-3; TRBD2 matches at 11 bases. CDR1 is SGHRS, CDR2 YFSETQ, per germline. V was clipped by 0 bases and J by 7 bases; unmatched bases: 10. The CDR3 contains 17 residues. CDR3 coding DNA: TGCGCCAGCAGCTTGGCCTATGGGCTAGCGGGAGGATATACGCAGTATTTT. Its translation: CASSLAYGLAGGYTQYF.

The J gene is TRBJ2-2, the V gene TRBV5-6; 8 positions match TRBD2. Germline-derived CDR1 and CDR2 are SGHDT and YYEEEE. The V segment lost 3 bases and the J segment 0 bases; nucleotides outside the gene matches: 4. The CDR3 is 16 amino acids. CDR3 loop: CASSSRLATNTGELFF. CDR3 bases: TGTGCCAGCAGCTCCCGACTAGCGACGAACACCGGGGAGCTGTTTTTT. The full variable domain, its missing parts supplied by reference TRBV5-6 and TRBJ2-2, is DAGVTQSPTHLIKTRGQQVTLRCSPKSGHDTVSWYQQALGQGPQFIFQYYEEEERQRGNFPDRFSGHQFPNYSSELNVNALLLGDSALYLCASSSRLATNTGELFFGEGSRLTVL.